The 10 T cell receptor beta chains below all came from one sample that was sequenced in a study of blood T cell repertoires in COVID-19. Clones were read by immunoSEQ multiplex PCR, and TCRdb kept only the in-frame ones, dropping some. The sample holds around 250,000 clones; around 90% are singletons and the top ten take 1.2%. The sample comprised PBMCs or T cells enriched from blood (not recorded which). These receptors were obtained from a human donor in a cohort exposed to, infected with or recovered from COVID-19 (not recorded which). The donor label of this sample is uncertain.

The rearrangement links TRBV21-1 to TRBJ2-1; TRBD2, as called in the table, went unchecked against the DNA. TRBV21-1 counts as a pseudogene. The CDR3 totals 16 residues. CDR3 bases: TGTGCCAGCAGCAAATGGAAGAGACGGGCCTACAATGAGCAGTTCTTC. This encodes CASSKWKRRAYNEQFF.

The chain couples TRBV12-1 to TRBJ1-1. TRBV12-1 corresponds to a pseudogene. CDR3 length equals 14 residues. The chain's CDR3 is CASIPWGGNTEAFF. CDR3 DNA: TGTGCCAGCATCCCTTGGGGGGGGAACACTGAAGCTTTCTTT.

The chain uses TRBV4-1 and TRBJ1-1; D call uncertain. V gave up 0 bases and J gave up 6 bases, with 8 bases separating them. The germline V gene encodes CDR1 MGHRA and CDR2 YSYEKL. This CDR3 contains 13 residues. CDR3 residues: CASSQDRRAEAFF. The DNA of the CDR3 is TGCGCCAGCAGCCAAGATAGGAGGGCTGAAGCTTTCTTT.

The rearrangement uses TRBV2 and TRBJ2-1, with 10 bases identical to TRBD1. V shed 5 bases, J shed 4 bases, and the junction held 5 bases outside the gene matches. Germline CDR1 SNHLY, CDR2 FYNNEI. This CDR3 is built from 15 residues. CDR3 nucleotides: TGTGCCAGCAGTAAGGACAGGGGGACGTACAATGAGCAGTTCTTC. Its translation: CASSKDRGTYNEQFF.

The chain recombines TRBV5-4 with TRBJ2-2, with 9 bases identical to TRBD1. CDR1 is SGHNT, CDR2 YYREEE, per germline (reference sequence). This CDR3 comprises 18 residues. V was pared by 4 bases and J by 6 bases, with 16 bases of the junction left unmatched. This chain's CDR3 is CASSPGPGTGTDPGELFF. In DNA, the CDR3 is TGTGCCAGCAGCCCCGGACCCGGGACAGGGACCGATCCCGGGGAGCTGTTTTTT. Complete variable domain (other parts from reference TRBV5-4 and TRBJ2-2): ETGVTQSPTHLIKTRGQQVTLRCSSQSGHNTVSWYQQALGQGPQFIFQYYREEENGRGNFPPRFSGLQFPNYSSELNVNALELDDSALYLCASSPGPGTGTDPGELFFGEGSRLTVL.

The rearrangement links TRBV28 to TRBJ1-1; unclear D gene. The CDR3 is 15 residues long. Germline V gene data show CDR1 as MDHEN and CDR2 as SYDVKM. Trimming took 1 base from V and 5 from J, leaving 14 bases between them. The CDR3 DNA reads TGTGCCAGCAGTTTATTCGGGTGGTCGGATACTGAAGCTTTCTTT. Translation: CASSLFGWSDTEAFF.

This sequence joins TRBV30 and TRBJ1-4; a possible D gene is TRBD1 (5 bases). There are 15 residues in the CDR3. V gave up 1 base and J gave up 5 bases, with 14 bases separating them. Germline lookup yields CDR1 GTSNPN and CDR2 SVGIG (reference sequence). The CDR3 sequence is CAWSGAGGHNEKLFF. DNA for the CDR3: TGTGCCTGGAGTGGGGCGGGGGGTCACAATGAAAAACTGTTTTTT.

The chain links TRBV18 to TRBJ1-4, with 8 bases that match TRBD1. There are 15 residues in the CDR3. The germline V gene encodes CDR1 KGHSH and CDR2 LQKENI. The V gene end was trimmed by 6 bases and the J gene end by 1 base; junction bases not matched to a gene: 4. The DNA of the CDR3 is TGTGCCAGCTCTCGGGACAGGCAAACTAATGAAAAACTGTTTTTT. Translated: CASSRDRQTNEKLFF.

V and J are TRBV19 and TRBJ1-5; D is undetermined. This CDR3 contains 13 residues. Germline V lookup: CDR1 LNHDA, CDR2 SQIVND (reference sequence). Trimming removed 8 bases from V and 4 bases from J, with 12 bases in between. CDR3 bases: TGTGCCAGTCCCCGGGTAGGTAATCAGCCCCAGCATTTT. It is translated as CASPRVGNQPQHF.

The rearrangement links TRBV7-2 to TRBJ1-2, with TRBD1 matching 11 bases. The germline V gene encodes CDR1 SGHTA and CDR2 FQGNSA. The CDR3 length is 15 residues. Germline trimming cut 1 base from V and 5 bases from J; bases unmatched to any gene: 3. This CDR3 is CASSLGGQGAYGYTF. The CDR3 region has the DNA TGTGCCAGCAGCTTAGGTGGACAGGGGGCGTATGGCTACACCTTC.